Below are 4 T cell receptor beta chains sequenced from a single sample in a study of blood T cell repertoires in COVID-19. Assay used: immunoSEQ multiplex PCR; TCRdb lists only in-frame clones, some missing. Of under 250,000 clones in the sample, roughly 77% were seen once. The specimen was peripheral blood. Receptor source: a woman in her 40s with COVID-19, enrolled during active disease.

V usage is TRBV2 and J usage is TRBJ2-1; TRBD1 is a possible D gene (6 bases). The germline CDR1 and CDR2 sequences are SNHLY and FYNNEI. V lost 3 bases and J lost 7, with 16 bases in between. This CDR3 is 15 amino acids long. CDR3: CASSDGQGIRNEQFF. The CDR3 nucleotides read TGTGCCAGCAGTGACGGGCAGGGGATAAGGAATGAGCAGTTCTTC.

The chain carries TRBV16 and TRBJ1-2, with D perhaps matching TRBD1 (6 bases). The germline V gene encodes CDR1 KGHSY and CDR2 FQNENV. The CDR3 covers 14 residues. Trimming left V 2 bases short and J 8 bases short, with 15 bases between. In nucleotides, the CDR3 is TGTGCCAGCAGCCAAAAAAGACAGGAAGAAGGCTACACCTTC. Protein: CASSQKRQEEGYTF. Full variable domain (remainder filled in from reference TRBV16 and TRBJ1-2): GEEVAQTPKHLVRGEGQKAKLYCAPIKGHSYVFWYQQVLKNEFKFLISFQNENVFDETGMPKERFSAKCLPNSPCSLEIQATKLEDSAVYFCASSQKRQEEGYTFGSGTRLTVV.

The chain combines TRBV7-2 with TRBJ1-1; TRBD1 is a possible D gene (6 bases). Germline CDR1 is SGHTA and CDR2 is FQGNSA. CDR3 length: 15 amino acids. With 5 bases removed from V and 2 bases from J, the gap between germline ends came to 15 bases. CDR3 in amino acids: CASSETQGKNTEAFF. CDR3 nucleotide sequence: TGTGCCAGCAGCGAGACACAGGGAAAAAACACTGAAGCTTTCTTT.

The gene calls are TRBV6-5 and TRBJ1-4; possibly TRBD1 for D (5 bases). The CDR3 extends over 13 amino acids. The V end lost 6 bases, the J end lost 8 bases, and 13 bases lay between the germline ends. Germline V gene sequence: CDR1 MNHEY, CDR2 SVGAGI. Here the CDR3 reads CASSVQGREKLFF. As DNA, the CDR3 is TGTGCCAGCAGCGTCCAGGGTCGGGAAAAACTGTTTTTT.